This T cell receptor beta chain was sequenced during a study of cytomegalovirus exposure and HLA in healthy donors. The PCR used 60 Vbeta and 13 Jbeta primers. Repertoires were generated with immunoSEQ multiplex PCR, while TCRdb's copy carries only in-frame clones and drops some. The sample yields some 150,000 clones, almost 85% seen once. This clone has a single count. The sequenced material came from PBMCs. The origin of this receptor is a woman in her forties in good health and CMV-seronegative.

The CDR3 loop is CASSQGSDREYF. As DNA, the CDR3 is TGCGCCAGCAGCCAAGGTAGCGACAGGGAATACTTC. The chain combines TRBV4-1 with TRBJ2-4; 7 bases are a match to TRBD1. Germline V gene lookup returns CDR1 MGHRA and CDR2 YSYEKL. V was pared by 1 base and J by 16 bases, with 7 bases of the junction left unmatched. The CDR3 is 12 amino acids.